The rows below give T cell receptor beta chains drawn from one sample of a study of T cells in Graves' hyperthyroidism and ophthalmopathy. TCRdb reprocessed the multiplex PCR reads via MiXCR and lists one record per CDR3 protein. The table shows about 270,000 distinct CDR3 sequences, with 22% occurring only once. The specimen sequenced was blood. All receptors come from a man aged 25-40 years with Graves' ophthalmopathy. CDR3s leave out the opening cysteine and the closing phenylalanine or tryptophan.

j_call v_call cdr3_aa
TRBJ2-7 TRBV2 ASSEQSSYEQY
TRBJ1-1 TRBV12-3/TRBV12-4 ASDPGQGTFNTEAF
TRBJ2-1 TRBV20-1 SARRTSYNEQF
TRBJ1-2 TRBV24-1 ATSDRSAPNYGYT
TRBJ1-2 TRBV20-1 SARDTQRNFYGYT
TRBJ2-1 TRBV7-8 ASSLRGGAQGEQF
TRBJ1-6 TRBV18 ASSTRDNRNSPLH
TRBJ2-3 TRBV12-5 ASTPPGLAGGSDTQY
TRBJ1-2 TRBV7-2 ASTPDRGANYGYT
TRBJ2-1 TRBV11-2 ASSYRGQEQF
TRBJ2-5 TRBV18 ASSLLPQGPGETQY
TRBJ1-5 TRBV2 ATVQGEGNQPQH
TRBJ2-2 TRBV9 ASSGLAGGTGELF
TRBJ1-1 TRBV28 ASSTPGGPEAF
TRBJ2-7 TRBV30 AWSVGSGSYEQY
TRBJ1-4 TRBV3-1 ASSGEKLF
TRBJ1-1 TRBV6-6 ASSYVGTVEAF
TRBJ1-3 TRBV19 ASSVSTGISGNTIY
TRBJ2-1 TRBV2 ARGMTSGLINEQF
TRBJ2-1 TRBV6-4 ASSSGLGGHEQF
TRBJ2-3 TRBV7-9 ASSVPLAGVGTDTQY
TRBJ2-1 TRBV3-1 ASSEGTSGIDEQF
TRBJ1-4 TRBV30 AWRDPGRSFRLF
TRBJ1-5 TRBV10-3 AISEETGAQPQH
TRBJ1-6 TRBV7-2 ASSLGDRGTPLH
TRBJ2-2 TRBV7-3 ASSLRAGGDTGELF
TRBJ2-1 TRBV11-2 ASSPGHVSYNEQF
TRBJ1-1 TRBV2 ASSGRGRGTEAF
TRBJ2-2 TRBV12-3/TRBV12-4 ASSLRGGNTGELF
TRBJ1-4 TRBV20-1 SASKEGATNEKLF
TRBJ2-1 TRBV12-3/TRBV12-4 ASRGVRGFEQF
TRBJ2-5 TRBV12-3/TRBV12-4 ASSPRPSQETQY
TRBJ2-7 TRBV18 ASSPGQGKNEQY
TRBJ1-5 TRBV19 ASIEPRAGVGQPQH
TRBJ2-1 TRBV28 ASRRGGSRPPYNEQF
TRBJ2-1 TRBV24-1 ATSDITEQF
TRBJ2-1 TRBV20-1 SAQPAVEQF
TRBJ2-7 TRBV7-6 ANSLGSRGVSSYEQY
TRBJ2-2 TRBV10-3 AIRAGGTGELF
TRBJ1-1 TRBV29-1 SVTGVGNTEAF
TRBJ2-3 TRBV5-5 ASSWTDTQY
TRBJ1-1 TRBV12-3/TRBV12-4 ASNHRAGAF
TRBJ2-5 TRBV30 AWSISFETQY
TRBJ1-1 TRBV20-1 SASVGGLRTEAF
TRBJ2-3 TRBV4-1 ASSQVGRERVTDTQY
TRBJ1-3 TRBV29-1 SVEGTSYSGNTIY